The 28 T cell receptor beta chains reported below all come from one sample, sequenced in a study of shared clonotypes between healthy human individuals. The assay was immunoSEQ multiplex PCR, and TCRdb's table has in-frame clones only and misses some. The sample shows over a million clones, approximately 80% of them seen only once. Source material: memory CD4+ T cells from PBMCs. Regarding subset: CD45RA-negative fraction. Receptor source: a man younger than 30 in good health. Some clones in this sample may be carry-over from other donors' samples.

This sequence joins TRBV2 and TRBJ1-4; D gene unclear. V was shortened by 6 bases and J by 0 bases, with 14 bases between the two germline ends. This CDR3 spans 16 amino acids. In germline, CDR1 is SNHLY, CDR2 FYNNEI. The chain's CDR3 is CASRGIWAPTNEKLFF. CDR3 coding DNA: TGTGCCAGCAGGGGAATCTGGGCCCCAACTAATGAAAAACTGTTTTTT.

The V and J genes are TRBV28 and TRBJ2-7, with 7 bases aligning to TRBD1. The CDR3 has 13 amino acids. Looked up from germline, CDR1 is MDHEN and CDR2 is SYDVKM. J lost 9 bases, V lost 7 bases, and 12 bases had no gene match. CDR3 bases: TGTGCCAGCAACGACGGACAGGAGATCTCGCAGTACTTC. Encoded protein: CASNDGQEISQYF.

This chain links TRBV28 with TRBJ2-1; 8 nucleotides match TRBD2. J gave up 8 bases and V 1 base, and 10 bases lay outside the gene matches. This CDR3 has 16 residues. The germline V gene has CDR1 MDHEN and CDR2 SYDVKM. The CDR3 sequence: CASSLFPGRVGDEQFF. The CDR3 coding sequence is TGTGCCAGCAGTTTATTTCCCGGGAGGGTCGGCGATGAGCAGTTCTTC.

Details on this clone: Other nucleotide sequences in the sample specify the same CDR3. The V gene is TRBV7-9, the J gene TRBJ1-4; perhaps TRBD1 as D (6 bases). V gave up 1 base and J gave up 7 bases, with 10 bases separating them. This CDR3 spans 14 amino acids. The germline CDR1 and CDR2 sequences are SEHNR and FQNEAQ (reference sequence). The CDR3 spells CASSLVGGGEKLFF. The CDR3 bases are TGTGCCAGCAGCTTAGTCGGGGGCGGTGAAAAACTGTTTTTT.

The chain uses TRBV5-4 and TRBJ2-5, with 7 nucleotides matching TRBD2. There are 14 residues in the CDR3. Germline trimming cut 2 bases from V and 1 base from J; bases unmatched to any gene: 2. Germline assignment: CDR1 SGHNT and CDR2 YYREEE (reference sequence). The CDR3 reads CASSLAGTQETQYF. Here the CDR3 DNA reads TGTGCCAGCAGCTTAGCGGGGACCCAAGAGACCCAGTACTTC.

The chain joins TRBV6-1 to TRBJ1-5; the D gene is possibly TRBD1 (5 bases). Germline CDR1 MNHNS, CDR2 SASEGT. The CDR3 is made up of 14 amino acids. V dropped 6 bases and J dropped 3 bases, with 12 bases sitting between them. CDR3 nucleotides: TGTGCCAGCAGAGGATCAGGGACCAATCAGCCCCAGCATTTT. The encoded protein is CASRGSGTNQPQHF.

V gene TRBV11-2 combines with J gene TRBJ1-4; tentatively, D is TRBD1 (6 bases). This CDR3 has 15 residues. Germline lookup yields CDR1 SGHAT and CDR2 FQNNGV. Trimming removed 7 bases at V and 4 bases at J, with 16 bases between. CDR3 nucleotide sequence: TGTGCCAGCACCCGACTAGGGGGGGATAATGAAAAACTGTTTTTT. Residues: CASTRLGGDNEKLFF.

In its sample, this clone was seen once. The V gene is TRBV2, the J gene TRBJ2-2; 13 bases line up with TRBD2. Unmatched junction bases numbered 6, after V lost 8 bases and J lost 0 bases. Germline loops: CDR1 SNHLY, CDR2 FYNNEI. This CDR3 contains 17 residues. CDR3 nucleotide sequence: TGTGCCAGCCTGCGGGGACTAGCGGGACCGAACACCGGGGAGCTGTTTTTT. Protein: CASLRGLAGPNTGELFF. The full variable domain, completed using reference TRBV2 and TRBJ2-2, is EPEVTQTPSHQVTQMGQEVILRCVPISNHLYFYWYRQILGQKVEFLVSFYNNEISEKSEIFDDQFSVERPDGSNFTLKIRSTKLEDSAMYFCASLRGLAGPNTGELFFGEGSRLTVL.

This chain uses TRBV5-6 with TRBJ2-1; TRBD2 matches 13 bases. The V and J ends lost 4 bases and 6 bases, in that order; junction bases with no gene match: 7. The CDR3 contains 16 residues. The germline CDR1 and CDR2 sequences are SGHDT and YYEEEE. The CDR3 reads CASSRTTSGRPNEQFF. The CDR3 region has the DNA TGTGCCAGCAGCCGGACGACTAGCGGGAGGCCCAATGAGCAGTTCTTC.

This chain links TRBV10-3 with TRBJ2-7; D could derive from TRBD1 or TRBD2 (5 bases each). CDR1 is ENHRY and CDR2 is SYGVKD in the germline V gene. V lost 4 bases to trimming and J lost 2 bases, with 9 bases between them. This CDR3 comprises 13 residues. The CDR3 bases are TGTGCCATCAGTGGGTTGGGGGCCTACGAGCAGTACTTC. Its translation: CAISGLGAYEQYF.

This rearrangement joins TRBV7-9 to TRBJ2-3; D is unresolved. The CDR3 contains 14 residues. From germline, CDR1 is SEHNR and CDR2 FQNEAQ (reference sequence). V lost 5 bases to trimming and J lost 0 bases, with 9 bases between them. The CDR3 protein is CASSHLGSTDTQYF. In nucleotides, the CDR3 is TGTGCCAGCAGCCATCTGGGTAGCACAGATACGCAGTATTTT.

The chain has TRBV2 and TRBJ1-3, with D uncertain. Germline V lookup: CDR1 SNHLY, CDR2 FYNNEI. With 6 bases removed from V and 2 bases from J, the gap between germline ends came to 11 bases. The CDR3 extends over 14 amino acids. CDR3 in amino acids: CASRLLSPGNTIYF. In DNA, the CDR3 is TGTGCCAGCAGGCTCCTGAGCCCTGGAAACACCATATATTTT.

The chain employs TRBV6-5 and TRBJ1-5; D may be TRBD1 (5 bases). The CDR3 is 15 amino acids. The ends were cut back, 0 bases at V and 3 bases at J, with 9 bases in the middle. Germline CDR1 MNHEY, CDR2 SVGAGI. Written as DNA, the CDR3 is TGTGCCAGCAGTTACTCGGGGCGCCCCAATCAGCCCCAGCATTTT. The encoded protein is CASSYSGRPNQPQHF.

The chain is built from TRBV27 and TRBJ1-1; 8 bases are shared with TRBD1. The CDR3 totals 13 residues. Germline V CDR1 and CDR2: MNHEY, SMNVEV (reference sequence). The trim removed 5 bases at V and 11 bases at J, leaving 10 bases unmatched. The CDR3 loop is CASSLYRGAGAFF. CDR3 DNA sequence: TGTGCCAGCAGTCTCTACAGGGGGGCGGGTGCTTTCTTT.

The V and J genes are TRBV29-1 and TRBJ2-4; no reliable D call. With 3 bases removed from V and 8 bases from J, the gap between germline ends came to 8 bases. The CDR3 has 11 residues. Germline lookup yields CDR1 SQVTM and CDR2 ANQGSEA. Here the CDR3 DNA reads TGCAGCGTTGAGCGCACGGACATTCAGTACTTC. Residues: CSVERTDIQYF.

CDR3 DNA sequence: TGTGCCAGCAGCCTAATGGGACAGAACACAGATACGCAGTATTTT. This gives the protein CASSLMGQNTDTQYF. The J gene is TRBJ2-3, the V gene TRBV6-4, with TRBD1 matching over 7 bases. The CDR3 spans 15 residues. Germline V lookup: CDR1 MRHNA, CDR2 SNTAGT. V dropped 6 bases and J dropped 2; count of bases not matched to a gene: 8.

This chain connects TRBV19 to TRBJ2-3; maybe TRBD1 (6 bases). This CDR3 is built from 14 residues. Germline CDR1 LNHDA, CDR2 SQIVND (reference sequence). The V and J ends lost 6 bases and 2 bases respectively, with 12 bases between them. The CDR3 spells CASSDRMFTDTQYF. DNA for the CDR3: TGTGCCAGTAGCGACAGGATGTTCACAGATACGCAGTATTTT.

The rearrangement joins TRBV5-8 to TRBJ2-1; D not resolved. This CDR3 comprises 15 residues. Germline V gene data show CDR1 as SGHTS and CDR2 as YDEGEE. V was clipped by 0 bases and J by 8 bases, with 15 bases between them. CDR3 bases: TGTGCCAGCAGCTTGGGGTTAGAAAGTGTCGATGAGCAGTTCTTC. This codes for CASSLGLESVDEQFF. Filled out from reference TRBV5-8 and TRBJ2-1, the complete variable domain reads EAGVTQSPTHLIKTRGQQATLRCSPISGHTSVYWYQQALGLGLQFLLWYDEGEERNRGNFPPRFSGRQFPNYSSELNVNALELEDSALYLCASSLGLESVDEQFFGPGTRLTVL.

This clone was seen a handful of times. At one end the junction does not follow the germline gene, possibly because of a read error. V and J are TRBV11-2 and TRBJ2-7; 8 bases agree with TRBD1. The CDR3 runs 14 residues. In germline, CDR1 is SGHAT, CDR2 FQNNGV. CDR3 DNA: TGTGCCAGCAGCCTAGACAGGGGTGCGTACGAGCAGTACTTC. Protein sequence: CASSLDRGAYEQYF.

The gene calls are TRBV9 and TRBJ2-1, with a possible D match to TRBD1 (6 bases). V was cut by 2 bases and J by 8 bases, with 14 bases left in between. The CDR3 is 14 amino acids. CDR1 is SGDLS and CDR2 is YYNGEE in the germline V gene. CDR3 DNA sequence: TGTGCCAGCAGCGTGGGCCAGGGGTCTTATGAGCAGTTCTTC. It codes for CASSVGQGSYEQFF.

This chain uses TRBV19 with TRBJ1-5; D gene uncertain. Germline V gene lookup returns CDR1 LNHDA and CDR2 SQIVND (reference sequence). This CDR3 region has 15 residues. Trimming left V 3 bases short and J 0 bases short, with 9 bases between. The CDR3 reads CASSIEGYSNQPQHF. The CDR3 DNA follows: TGTGCCAGTAGTATCGAAGGGTATAGCAATCAGCCCCAGCATTTT. Variable domain in full (rest from reference TRBV19 and TRBJ1-5): DGGITQSPKYLFRKEGQNVTLSCEQNLNHDAMYWYRQDPGQGLRLIYYSQIVNDFQKGDIAEGYSVSREKKESFPLTVTSAQKNPTAFYLCASSIEGYSNQPQHFGDGTRLSIL.

This chain connects TRBV5-1 to TRBJ2-2; D is undetermined. The germline V gene has CDR1 SGHRS and CDR2 YFSETQ. V lost 2 bases and J 0 bases, leaving 8 bases between the germline ends. This CDR3 has 15 amino acids. DNA for the CDR3: TGCGCCAGCAGCTTCAAGCTCTCGAACACCGGGGAGCTGTTTTTT. Its translation: CASSFKLSNTGELFF. The variable domain in full, with the rest retrieved from reference TRBV5-1 and TRBJ2-2, is KAGVTQTPRYLIKTRGQQVTLSCSPISGHRSVSWYQQTPGQGLQFLFEYFSETQRNKGNFPGRFSGRQFSNSRSEMNVSTLELGDSALYLCASSFKLSNTGELFFGEGSRLTVL.

V usage is TRBV11-3 and J usage is TRBJ1-2; possible D gene TRBD1, 5 bases. V was trimmed by 8 bases and J by 4 bases, leaving 11 bases between them. CDR3 length: 12 amino acids. Germline assignment: CDR1 SGHNT and CDR2 YENEEA. The CDR3 nucleotides are TGTGCCAGCTGCGGGGGGGGCTATGGCTACACCTTC. Translating gives CASCGGGYGYTF.

This chain joins TRBV11-2 and TRBJ2-3, with D possibly matching TRBD1 (5 bases). The CDR3 is 14 amino acids. Germline V CDR1 and CDR2: SGHAT, FQNNGV. V was clipped by 5 bases and J by 6 bases, with 15 bases between them. The CDR3 sequence: CASSPGLFFDTQYF. The CDR3 nucleotides are TGTGCCAGCAGCCCAGGGTTGTTCTTTGATACGCAGTATTTT.

The CDR3 DNA follows: TGTGCCAGCCAAAGGACGGTCCAAGAGACCCAGTACTTC. It is translated as CASQRTVQETQYF. This sequence joins TRBV19 and TRBJ2-5, with no clear D. Germline V gene lookup returns CDR1 LNHDA and CDR2 SQIVND (reference sequence). Trimming stripped 9 bases from V and 1 base from J, with 12 bases between. The CDR3 runs to 13 residues.

A word on this clone: The identical CDR3 is also encoded by other nucleotide sequences in the sample. The CDR3 here is CASSSGTSGSTDTQYF. DNA for the CDR3: TGTGCCAGCAGCTCCGGGACTAGCGGAAGCACAGATACGCAGTATTTT. The chain links TRBV7-9 to TRBJ2-3; TRBD2 matches 11 bases. Germline CDR1 SEHNR, CDR2 FQNEAQ (reference sequence). CDR3 size: 16 residues. Unmatched junction bases numbered 3, after V lost 4 bases and J lost 0 bases.

The rearrangement links TRBV23-1 to TRBJ2-1, with a possible D match to TRBD2 (5 bases). TRBV23-1 has ORF status, its function being uncertain. With 4 bases removed from V and 0 bases from J, the gap between germline ends came to 13 bases. CDR3 length: 16 residues. The DNA for the CDR3 is TGCGCCAGCAGTCCGAAGAGGGAGAGCTCCTACAATGAGCAGTTCTTC. It translates to CASSPKRESSYNEQFF.

The rearrangement uses TRBV19 and TRBJ1-5; TRBD1 matches 9 bases. The germline V gene has CDR1 LNHDA and CDR2 SQIVND (reference sequence). With 2 bases clipped from V and 4 bases from J, the junction kept 3 bases outside the gene matches. The CDR3 contains 15 residues. In nucleotides, the CDR3 is TGTGCCAGTAGTATACTGGGGACAGGGAATCAGCCCCAGCATTTT. Its translation is CASSILGTGNQPQHF. Based on the CDR3 plus reference TRBV19 and TRBJ1-5, the full variable domain is DGGITQSPKYLFRKEGQNVTLSCEQNLNHDAMYWYRQDPGQGLRLIYYSQIVNDFQKGDIAEGYSVSREKKESFPLTVTSAQKNPTAFYLCASSILGTGNQPQHFGDGTRLSIL.